The 23 T cell receptor beta chains listed next were all sequenced from one sample in a study of PD-L1 blockade in urothelial cancer. Time point denoted: pretreatment peripheral blood. Profiled with immunoSEQ multiplex PCR; TCRdb holds only in-frame clones, not every one. The sample holds under 55,000 clones, about 88% seen once. The input for sequencing was PBMCs, taken around atezolizumab (anti-PD-L1) treatment. These receptors all come from a donor at least 40 years old with urothelial cancer.

This clone was seen a single time. The chain carries TRBV27 and TRBJ2-3; D is ambiguous. With 5 bases removed from V and 2 bases from J, the gap between germline ends came to 14 bases. The CDR3 totals 15 residues. Germline CDR1 MNHEY, CDR2 SMNVEV (reference sequence). CDR3 nucleotides: TGTGCCAGCAGTGCCCGTGGGCGACCCACAGATACGCAGTATTTT. It encodes CASSARGRPTDTQYF.

This chain links TRBV11-3 with TRBJ1-1; possibly TRBD1 for D (5 bases). CDR3 size: 14 residues. The germline CDR1 and CDR2 sequences are SGHNT and YENEEA. Trimming shortened V by 6 bases and J by 8 bases, and 19 bases separated the two germline ends. In nucleotides, the CDR3 is TGTGCCAGCAGGGCAGGCGGTGTGGGGCGGGAAGCTTTCTTT. It is translated as CASRAGGVGREAFF.

V is TRBV28 and J is TRBJ1-1, with D maybe TRBD1 (5 bases). Between the trimmed V and J ends, which lost 6 bases and 0 bases, there was a span of 11 bases. In germline, CDR1 is MDHEN, CDR2 SYDVKM. CDR3 length equals 14 residues. CDR3 sequence (DNA): TGTGCCAGCAGCCGGACATATCTGAACACTGAAGCTTTCTTT. Translating it yields CASSRTYLNTEAFF.

This clone was seen once. This CDR3 is CASSRDRGYGYTF. The CDR3 DNA reads TGTGCCAGCAGTAGGGATCGGGGCTATGGCTACACCTTC. This chain links TRBV28 with TRBJ1-2; D not resolved. CDR3 length: 13 residues. In germline, CDR1 is MDHEN, CDR2 SYDVKM. Trimming cost V 5 bases and J 4 bases, with 11 bases left between them.

The chain has TRBV18 and TRBJ2-7; 14 bases line up with TRBD2. This CDR3 comprises 16 residues. In germline, CDR1 is KGHSH, CDR2 LQKENI. The V gene end was trimmed by 6 bases and the J gene end by 0 bases; junction bases not matched to a gene: 4. CDR3 region: CASSLGTSGSSYEQYF. In DNA, the CDR3 is TGTGCCAGCTCCCTCGGGACTAGCGGGAGCTCCTACGAGCAGTACTTC.

The V call is TRBV6-4, the J call TRBJ1-1; 8 nucleotides match TRBD1. CDR3 length: 14 amino acids. The germline V gene has CDR1 MRHNA and CDR2 SNTAGT. V shed 5 bases, J shed 5 bases, and the junction held 7 bases outside the gene matches. The CDR3 region has the DNA TGTGCCAGCAGTCCGGACAGGGCGTCGACTGAAGCTTTCTTT. Its translation: CASSPDRASTEAFF.

The genes are TRBV28 and TRBJ1-5; a weak D match, TRBD1 (5 bases). V shed 6 bases and J shed 4 bases, with 16 bases lying between them. Germline CDR1 is MDHEN and CDR2 is SYDVKM. The CDR3 has 15 amino acids. This CDR3 is CASRPGPRGNQPQHF. As DNA, the CDR3 is TGTGCCAGCAGGCCGGGACCCCGGGGGAATCAGCCCCAGCATTTT.

CDR3 loop: CASSPGEAVGANVLTF. The CDR3 region has the DNA TGTGCCAGCTCACCAGGCGAGGCCGTAGGGGCCAACGTCCTGACTTTC. The chain couples TRBV18 to TRBJ2-6; D not resolved. The CDR3 runs to 16 residues. Germline-derived CDR1 and CDR2 are KGHSH and LQKENI. Trimming took 2 bases from V and 4 from J, leaving 12 bases between them.

This sequence joins TRBV9 and TRBJ2-2; 7 bases fit TRBD2. This CDR3 has 15 amino acids. With V trimmed by 0 bases and J by 6 bases, 5 bases remained unmatched. Germline V gene lookup returns CDR1 SGDLS and CDR2 YYNGEE. CDR3 region: CASSVVPGGPGELFF. The CDR3 DNA reads TGTGCCAGCAGCGTAGTACCGGGAGGCCCCGGGGAGCTGTTTTTT.

This sequence joins TRBV4-3 and TRBJ1-4; a possible D gene is TRBD1 (5 bases). Germline V CDR1 and CDR2: LGHNA, YSLEER. Trimming removed 2 bases from V and 11 bases from J, with 9 bases in between. The CDR3 runs to 12 residues. In nucleotides, the CDR3 is TGCGCCAGCAGCCAAAACCGGGGGAAACTGTTTTTT. This codes for CASSQNRGKLFF.

This clone was seen only once. The chain carries TRBV10-3 and TRBJ2-1, with a weak D call TRBD2 (7 bases). Germline CDR1 reads ENHRY; CDR2 reads SYGVKD. Trimming stripped 10 bases from V and 8 bases from J, with 21 bases between. The length of the CDR3 is 14 residues. The CDR3 nucleotides are TGTGCCACCGGGGGGTCTGGGGGCGGCGATGAGCAGTTCTTC. It translates to CATGGSGGGDEQFF.

V gene TRBV18 combines with J gene TRBJ2-5, with D hard to call. The CDR3 runs to 11 residues. Germline V gene lookup returns CDR1 KGHSH and CDR2 LQKENI. V lost 6 bases, J lost 2 bases, and 4 bases lay in between. This CDR3 is CASSRQETQYF. In DNA form, the CDR3 reads TGTGCCAGCTCGCGTCAAGAGACCCAGTACTTC. Full variable domain (outside the CDR3, taken from reference TRBV18 and TRBJ2-5): NAGVMQNPRHLVRRRGQEARLRCSPMKGHSHVYWYRQLPEEGLKFMVYLQKENIIDESGMPKERFSAEFPKEGPSILRIQQVVRGDSAAYFCASSRQETQYFGPGTRLLVL.

The chain recombines TRBV13 with TRBJ2-7; 15 nucleotides match TRBD2. The germline V gene has CDR1 PRHDT and CDR2 FYEKMQ (reference sequence). The CDR3 runs 16 residues. Germline trimming cut 5 bases from V and 2 bases from J; bases unmatched to any gene: 4. In DNA form, the CDR3 reads TGTGCCAGCAGCGCGAGGACTAGCGGGAGGGCCTACGAGCAGTACTTC. This gives the protein CASSARTSGRAYEQYF.

The chain combines TRBV6-1 with TRBJ2-7, with TRBD1 as a possible D gene (6 bases). Trimming cost V 6 bases and J 0 bases, with 15 bases left between them. The CDR3 contains 15 residues. Germline assignment: CDR1 MNHNS and CDR2 SASEGT. Written as DNA, the CDR3 is TGTGCCAGCAGCTACAGGGTGGGCGACTCCTACGAGCAGTACTTC. Translation gives CASSYRVGDSYEQYF.

The chain employs TRBV7-9 and TRBJ2-3; the D is unclear. The CDR3 contains 15 residues. CDR1 and CDR2 (germline): SEHNR, FQNEAQ (reference sequence). V was cut by 3 bases and J by 1 base, with 11 bases left in between. CDR3 in amino acids: CASSFVPPGTDTQYF. CDR3 nucleotides: TGTGCCAGCAGCTTCGTCCCCCCCGGCACAGATACGCAGTATTTT.

On this clone itself: Sequence at one end of the junction differs from germline and may be a read error. CDR3 DNA sequence: TGTGCTAGCAGCTATAGCGGGATGGATCGGGCCCAGTACTTC. It yields the protein CASSYSGMDRAQYF. The chain employs TRBV7-7 and TRBJ2-5, with 8 bases fitting TRBD2. The germline V gene encodes CDR1 SSHAT and CDR2 FNYEAQ (reference sequence). CDR3 length: 14 residues.

The chain combines TRBV2 with TRBJ2-6; possible D gene TRBD1, 6 bases. The V and J ends lost 8 bases and 0 bases respectively, with 14 bases between them. The V gene's germline CDR1 is SNHLY and CDR2 FYNNEI. The CDR3 runs to 16 residues. The CDR3 loop is CASRRPDSSGANVLTF. Here the CDR3 DNA reads TGTGCCAGCCGGAGGCCGGACAGCTCTGGGGCCAACGTCCTGACTTTC.

The chain links TRBV7-2 to TRBJ2-7; 10 bases align to TRBD2. After removal of 6 bases from V and 6 bases from J, the junction contained 14 bases not matched to a gene. In germline, CDR1 is SGHTA, CDR2 FQGNSA. This CDR3 spans 16 amino acids. CDR3 sequence: CASSYQAGGTPGEQYF. CDR3 DNA sequence: TGTGCCAGCAGTTACCAAGCGGGAGGGACCCCTGGCGAGCAGTACTTC.

This chain connects TRBV18 to TRBJ1-1; 8 bases align to TRBD1. V lost 4 bases and J lost 3; bases outside the gene matches: 13. This CDR3 region has 17 residues. The germline gives CDR1 KGHSH, CDR2 LQKENI. In DNA, the CDR3 is TGTGCCAGCTCACGACGACAGGGGTGGACGGCGGACACTGAAGCTTTCTTT. Translating gives CASSRRQGWTADTEAFF.

This chain links TRBV7-9 with TRBJ1-4, with TRBD1 as a possible D gene (6 bases). The germline V and J ends were trimmed by 7 bases and 5 bases, with 17 bases remaining between them. Germline-derived CDR1 and CDR2 are SEHNR and FQNEAQ (reference sequence). The CDR3 is made up of 15 amino acids. CDR3 sequence (DNA): TGTGCCAGCACCCCCCTCGCACAGGGAAATGAAAAACTGTTTTTT. Amino acid sequence: CASTPLAQGNEKLFF.

The sample holds a few counts of this clone. The rearrangement joins TRBV5-4 to TRBJ1-2; 7 positions agree with TRBD1. J gave up 8 bases and V 4 bases, and 14 bases lay outside the gene matches. The CDR3 is 15 amino acids. The germline gives CDR1 SGHNT, CDR2 YYREEE (reference sequence). CDR3 nucleotide sequence: TGTGCCAGCAGCCCGGGGGACAGTGCGGCCAGGGGCTACACCTTC. Translating gives CASSPGDSAARGYTF.

V is TRBV4-3 and J is TRBJ2-1; TRBD1 matches 7 bases. The CDR3 spans 14 residues. V dropped 0 bases and J dropped 15; count of bases not matched to a gene: 11. Germline CDR1 is LGHNA and CDR2 is YSLEER. CDR3 amino acids: CASSQEGGRPTRFF. The CDR3 region has the DNA TGCGCCAGCAGCCAAGAAGGGGGCAGGCCGACTCGGTTCTTC.

The chain joins TRBV5-1 to TRBJ2-3; the match to TRBD1 covers 7 bases. The V segment lost 6 bases and the J segment 3 bases; nucleotides outside the gene matches: 4. In germline, CDR1 is SGHRS, CDR2 YFSETQ. There are 13 residues in the CDR3. The CDR3 loop is CASTTQGTDTQYF. The CDR3 coding sequence is TGCGCCAGCACGACACAGGGGACAGATACGCAGTATTTT.